These T cell receptor beta chains were read from a single sample in a study of human thymus T cells. Only in-frame clones appear in the TCRdb table, and some are missing; sequencing was by immunoSEQ multiplex PCR. The sample lists fewer than 55,000 clones; about 94% were seen once. The sequencing sample was made of blood. These receptor sequences come from a boy in the first two years of life with a congenital heart defect but otherwise immunologically healthy. Each CDR3 is given with its conserved first and last residue. D genes are given only for firm matches. Clone sizes are given selectively: once, few, many, or a class where the clone is expanded.

clone size: .
V gene: TRBV18
J gene: TRBJ2-5
CDR3 length: 15
D gene: TRBD1
CDR3 protein: CASSGRQGDQETQYF
CDR3 DNA: TGTGCCAGCTCAGGGCGACAGGGGGACCAAGAGACCCAGTACTTC

clone size: .
V gene: TRBV5-7
J gene: TRBJ1-5
CDR3 length: 15
D gene: .
CDR3 protein: CASSLGQFSNQPQHF
CDR3 DNA: TGTGCCAGCAGCTTGGGACAGTTTAGCAATCAGCCCCAGCATTTT

clone size: .
V gene: TRBV5-1
J gene: TRBJ2-1
CDR3 length: 16
D gene: TRBD2
CDR3 protein: CASSSALTSSAREQFF
CDR3 DNA: TGCGCCAGCAGCTCCGCCCTGACTAGCAGTGCTCGTGAGCAGTTCTTC

clone size: .
V gene: TRBV7-8
J gene: TRBJ2-1
CDR3 length: 14
D gene: .
CDR3 protein: CASKKGGALNEQFF
CDR3 DNA: TGTGCCAGCAAAAAAGGGGGGGCCCTCAATGAGCAGTTCTTC

clone size: .
V gene: TRBV7-9
J gene: TRBJ2-1
CDR3 length: 12
D gene: .
CDR3 protein: CASSLKPNEQFF
CDR3 DNA: TGTGCCAGCAGCCTTAAACCTAATGAGCAGTTCTTC

clone size: .
V gene: TRBV15
J gene: TRBJ2-5
CDR3 length: 14
D gene: TRBD2
CDR3 protein: CATSRAGGQETQYF
CDR3 DNA: TGTGCCACCAGCAGAGCGGGGGGGCAAGAGACCCAGTACTTC

clone size: .
V gene: TRBV19
J gene: TRBJ1-1
CDR3 length: 15
D gene: .
CDR3 protein: CASSIEADTYTEAFF
CDR3 DNA: TGTGCCAGTAGTATAGAGGCGGATACCTACACTGAAGCTTTCTTT

clone size: few
V gene: TRBV19
J gene: TRBJ2-7
CDR3 length: 13
D gene: .
CDR3 protein: CASRGQSGREQYF
CDR3 DNA: TGTGCCAGTAGAGGACAGTCGGGGAGGGAGCAGTACTTC

clone size: .
V gene: TRBV5-4
J gene: TRBJ2-3
CDR3 length: 16
D gene: .
CDR3 protein: CASSFPGVPSTDTQYF
CDR3 DNA: TGTGCCAGCAGCTTCCCGGGGGTACCTAGCACAGATACGCAGTATTTT

clone size: .
V gene: TRBV6-5
J gene: TRBJ1-2
CDR3 length: 14
D gene: .
CDR3 protein: CASSFGGANYGYTF
CDR3 DNA: TGTGCCAGCAGTTTCGGCGGGGCGAACTATGGCTACACCTTC

clone size: .
V gene: TRBV5-4
J gene: TRBJ1-1
CDR3 length: 20
D gene: TRBD1
CDR3 protein: CASSPDRDGCRPASHTEAFF
CDR3 DNA: TGTGCCAGCAGCCCTGACAGGGACGGGTGCCGACCGGCTTCCCACACTGAAGCTTTCTTT

clone size: .
V gene: TRBV30
J gene: TRBJ1-1
CDR3 length: 12
D gene: .
CDR3 protein: CAWTPARVEAFF
CDR3 DNA: TGTGCCTGGACCCCGGCGAGGGTTGAAGCTTTCTTT

clone size: .
V gene: TRBV7-2
J gene: TRBJ1-2
CDR3 length: 15
D gene: .
CDR3 protein: CASVRSGARNYGYTF
CDR3 DNA: TGTGCCAGTGTACGCAGTGGGGCGCGGAACTATGGCTACACCTTC

clone size: .
V gene: TRBV9
J gene: TRBJ1-2
CDR3 length: 14
D gene: .
CDR3 protein: CASSVDAWGYGYTF
CDR3 DNA: TGTGCCAGCAGCGTAGACGCCTGGGGCTATGGCTACACCTTC

clone size: .
V gene: TRBV28
J gene: TRBJ1-6
CDR3 length: 16
D gene: .
CDR3 protein: CASSLGGGSYNSPLHF
CDR3 DNA: TGTGCCAGCAGTTTAGGGGGGGGCTCCTATAATTCACCCCTCCACTTT

clone size: .
V gene: TRBV10-3
J gene: TRBJ1-2
CDR3 length: 12
D gene: TRBD1
CDR3 protein: CAIRTGNYGYTF
CDR3 DNA: TGTGCCATCAGGACAGGGAACTATGGCTACACCTTC

clone size: .
V gene: TRBV6-5
J gene: TRBJ2-7
CDR3 length: 16
D gene: TRBD2
CDR3 protein: CASSYSGLAGAYEQYF
CDR3 DNA: TGTGCCAGCAGTTACTCTGGGCTAGCGGGGGCCTACGAGCAGTACTTC

clone size: .
V gene: TRBV5-6
J gene: TRBJ2-4
CDR3 length: 15
D gene: .
CDR3 protein: CASSSKWRVENIQYF
CDR3 DNA: TGTGCCAGCAGCTCGAAATGGAGGGTCGAAAACATTCAGTACTTC

clone size: .
V gene: TRBV6-5
J gene: TRBJ1-1
CDR3 length: 12
D gene: .
CDR3 protein: CASSSPPMAAFF
CDR3 DNA: TGTGCCAGCAGTTCCCCCCCAATGGCAGCTTTCTTT

clone size: .
V gene: TRBV2
J gene: TRBJ2-3
CDR3 length: 12
D gene: .
CDR3 protein: CASSESRDTQYF
CDR3 DNA: TGTGCCAGCAGTGAATCACGTGATACGCAGTATTTT

clone size: few
V gene: TRBV10-3
J gene: TRBJ2-3
CDR3 length: 16
D gene: TRBD1
CDR3 protein: CAISPRGTGEPDTQYF
CDR3 DNA: TGTGCCATCAGCCCGAGAGGGACAGGGGAACCTGATACGCAGTATTTT

clone size: .
V gene: TRBV5-1
J gene: TRBJ1-2
CDR3 length: 14
D gene: .
CDR3 protein: CASSGIAGARGYTF
CDR3 DNA: TGCGCCAGCAGCGGGATTGCGGGGGCCAGGGGCTACACCTTC

clone size: .
V gene: TRBV5-1
J gene: TRBJ1-5
CDR3 length: 15
D gene: .
CDR3 protein: CASSLAGLGNQPQHF
CDR3 DNA: TGCGCCAGCAGCTTGGCGGGGCTGGGCAATCAGCCCCAGCATTTT

clone size: .
V gene: TRBV4-2
J gene: TRBJ1-5
CDR3 length: 15
D gene: .
CDR3 protein: CASSQEWTPNQPQHF
CDR3 DNA: TGTGCCAGCAGCCAAGAGTGGACCCCGAATCAGCCCCAGCATTTT

clone size: .
V gene: TRBV5-1
J gene: TRBJ1-3
CDR3 length: 12
D gene: .
CDR3 protein: CASSLDGNTIYF
CDR3 DNA: TGCGCCAGCAGCTTGGACGGGAACACCATATATTTT

clone size: .
V gene: TRBV9
J gene: TRBJ1-6
CDR3 length: 15
D gene: TRBD1
CDR3 protein: CASSGDRVGNSPLHF
CDR3 DNA: TGTGCCAGCAGCGGGGACAGGGTCGGGAATTCACCCCTCCACTTT

clone size: .
V gene: TRBV9
J gene: TRBJ2-3
CDR3 length: 16
D gene: TRBD2
CDR3 protein: CASSVGASGGVDTQYF
CDR3 DNA: TGTGCCAGCAGCGTAGGGGCTAGCGGGGGGGTAGATACGCAGTATTTT

clone size: .
V gene: TRBV7-2
J gene: TRBJ1-2
CDR3 length: 13
D gene: TRBD1
CDR3 protein: CASSLTGDYGYTF
CDR3 DNA: TGTGCCAGCAGCTTGACAGGGGACTATGGCTACACCTTC

clone size: .
V gene: TRBV18
J gene: TRBJ2-1
CDR3 length: 14
D gene: TRBD2
CDR3 protein: CASSLAGSYNEQFF
CDR3 DNA: TGTGCCAGCTCACTAGCGGGCTCCTACAATGAGCAGTTCTTC